The 8 T cell receptor beta chains listed next were all sequenced from one sample in a study of T cells after yellow fever vaccination. TCRdb used MiXCR to reprocess the 5' RACE reads, holding one entry per CDR3 protein. The sample has 450,000 to 600,000 distinct CDR3 sequences, about 13% seen once; the top ten hold about 14%. Sequencing used PBMCs, obtained on the day of the yellow fever booster vaccination. Receptors originate from a man under 40 who received the YFV17D yellow fever vaccine.

J is TRBJ2-1 and V is TRBV11-3; the D is unclear. Germline V lookup: CDR1 SGHNT, CDR2 YENEEA. The CDR3 has 13 residues. Trimming pared 2 bases from V and 6 bases from J, leaving 8 bases between. The CDR3 is CASSLRWGNEQFF. DNA of the CDR3: TGTGCCAGCAGCTTACGGTGGGGCAATGAGCAGTTCTTC.

This clonotype has just a few counts. V and J are TRBV20-1 and TRBJ2-3; D unclear. The germline V gene has CDR1 DFQATT and CDR2 SNEGSKA (reference sequence). Trimming pared 2 bases from V and 4 bases from J, leaving 13 bases between. The CDR3 is 14 amino acids. CDR3 amino acids: CSARTVSGADTQYF. The CDR3 DNA sequence: TGCAGTGCTAGAACCGTTTCGGGCGCAGATACGCAGTATTTT.

This clonotype was recorded a few times. The chain is built from TRBV25-1 and TRBJ2-1, with D tentatively TRBD1 (6 bases). Germline values: CDR1 MGHDK, CDR2 SYGVNS. Trimming stripped 6 bases from V and 7 bases from J, with 19 bases between. This CDR3 spans 15 amino acids. As DNA, the CDR3 is TGTGCCAGCAGACTTGGGGGCAGTGATGTGAATGAGCAGTTCTTC. Its translation is CASRLGGSDVNEQFF.

This clonotype was picked up a small number of times. The chain combines TRBV29-1 with TRBJ2-1; 8 nucleotides match TRBD2. The V gene's germline CDR1 is SQVTM and CDR2 ANQGSEA. The CDR3 sequence is 15 residues long. With V trimmed by 7 bases and J by 4 bases, 12 bases remained unmatched. Here the CDR3 reads CSGEQSGSPYNEQFF. The CDR3 DNA reads as TGCAGCGGAGAACAAAGCGGGAGTCCATACAATGAGCAGTTCTTC.

In its sample, this clonotype was seen a few times. This chain connects TRBV20-1 to TRBJ2-5; TRBD1 might be the D (6 bases). V dropped 0 bases and J dropped 9 bases, with 20 bases sitting between them. The CDR3 has 15 residues. Germline CDR1 is DFQATT and CDR2 is SNEGSKA (reference sequence). The DNA of the CDR3 is TGCAGTGCTAGAGATCTATTCGGACAGCCCGGGGCCCAGTACTTC. It is translated as CSARDLFGQPGAQYF.

This clonotype was counted between two and nine times. The chain employs TRBV7-2 and TRBJ2-1; D is perhaps TRBD1 or TRBD2 (6 bases each). V lost 1 base and J 5 bases, leaving 15 bases between the germline ends. The CDR3 has 16 residues. Germline V gene data show CDR1 as SGHTA and CDR2 as FQGNSA. The CDR3 DNA sequence: TGTGCCAGCAGCTTAGTAGGGGGGTCTGGAAACAATGAGCAGTTCTTC. Residues: CASSLVGGSGNNEQFF.

The genes are TRBV3-1 and TRBJ2-1; weak D call: TRBD2 (6 bases). The CDR3 sequence is 14 residues long. Germline CDR1 reads LGHDT; CDR2 reads YNNKEL (reference sequence). V shed 0 bases and J shed 9 bases, with 12 bases lying between them. CDR3 nucleotide sequence: TGTGCCAGCAGCCAAGATGGAGGGGTGGCTGAGCAGTTCTTC. Protein sequence: CASSQDGGVAEQFF.

This clonotype has only a few counts. The V call is TRBV24-1, the J call TRBJ2-5; D possibly corresponds to TRBD2 (5 bases). Germline values: CDR1 KGHDR, CDR2 SFDVKD. This CDR3 region has 13 residues. Deletions cut 10 bases from V and 3 bases from J, with 14 bases between. This CDR3 reads CATASGKKETQYF. The DNA of the CDR3 is TGTGCCACTGCCTCCGGGAAGAAAGAGACCCAGTACTTC.